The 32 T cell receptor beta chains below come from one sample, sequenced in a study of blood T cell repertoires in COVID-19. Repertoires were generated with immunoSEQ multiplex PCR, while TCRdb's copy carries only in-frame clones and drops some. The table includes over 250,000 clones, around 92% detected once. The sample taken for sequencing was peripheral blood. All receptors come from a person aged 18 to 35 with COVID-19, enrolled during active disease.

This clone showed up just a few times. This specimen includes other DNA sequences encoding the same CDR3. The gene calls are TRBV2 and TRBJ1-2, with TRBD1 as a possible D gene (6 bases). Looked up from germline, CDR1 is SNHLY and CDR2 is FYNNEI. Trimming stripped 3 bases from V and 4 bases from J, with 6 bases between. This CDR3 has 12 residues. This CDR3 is CASSDRGYGYTF. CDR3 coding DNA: TGTGCCAGCAGTGACAGGGGCTATGGCTACACCTTC.

This CDR3 reads CASSPSTSGGQYEQFF. CDR3 coding DNA: TGTGCCAGCAGTCCCTCGACTAGCGGGGGGCAGTATGAGCAGTTCTTC. The chain has TRBV27 and TRBJ2-1, with 13 positions matching TRBD2. Germline V lookup: CDR1 MNHEY, CDR2 SMNVEV (reference sequence). The CDR3 covers 16 residues. V lost 5 bases and J lost 8; bases outside the gene matches: 9.

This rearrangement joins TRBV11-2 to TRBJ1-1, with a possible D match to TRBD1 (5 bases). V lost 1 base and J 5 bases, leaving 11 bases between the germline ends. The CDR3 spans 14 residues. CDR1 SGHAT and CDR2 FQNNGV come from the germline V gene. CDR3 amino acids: CASSLVRVGTEAFF. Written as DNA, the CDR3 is TGTGCCAGCAGCTTAGTCAGGGTCGGTACTGAAGCTTTCTTT.

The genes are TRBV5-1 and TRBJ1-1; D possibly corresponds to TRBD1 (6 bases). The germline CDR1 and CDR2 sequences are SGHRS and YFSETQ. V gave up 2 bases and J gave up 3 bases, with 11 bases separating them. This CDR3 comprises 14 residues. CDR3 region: CASSFRGGDTEAFF. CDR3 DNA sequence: TGCGCCAGCAGCTTCCGCGGGGGCGACACTGAAGCTTTCTTT. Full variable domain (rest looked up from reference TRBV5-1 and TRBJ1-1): KAGVTQTPRYLIKTRGQQVTLSCSPISGHRSVSWYQQTPGQGLQFLFEYFSETQRNKGNFPGRFSGRQFSNSRSEMNVSTLELGDSALYLCASSFRGGDTEAFFGQGTRLTVV.

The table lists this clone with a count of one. CDR3 in amino acids: CASSLEQGGYTEAFF. CDR3 nucleotides: TGCGCCAGCAGCTTGGAACAGGGAGGGTACACTGAAGCTTTCTTT. The J gene is TRBJ1-1, the V gene TRBV5-1, with D tentatively TRBD1 (6 bases). Germline assignment: CDR1 SGHRS and CDR2 YFSETQ. The CDR3 runs 15 residues. With 0 bases removed from V and 3 bases from J, the gap between germline ends came to 12 bases.

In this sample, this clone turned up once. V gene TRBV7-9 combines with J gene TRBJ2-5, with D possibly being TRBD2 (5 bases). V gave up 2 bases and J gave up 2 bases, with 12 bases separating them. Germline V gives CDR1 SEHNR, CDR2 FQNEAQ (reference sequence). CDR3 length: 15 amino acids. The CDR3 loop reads CASSLFLAPQETQYF. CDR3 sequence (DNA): TGTGCCAGCAGCTTATTTTTAGCGCCGCAAGAGACCCAGTACTTC. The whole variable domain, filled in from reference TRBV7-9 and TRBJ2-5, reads DTGVSQNPRHKITKRGQNVTFRCDPISEHNRLYWYRQTLGQGPEFLTYFQNEAQLEKSRLLSDRFSAERPKGSFSTLEIQRTEQGDSAMYLCASSLFLAPQETQYFGPGTRLLVL.

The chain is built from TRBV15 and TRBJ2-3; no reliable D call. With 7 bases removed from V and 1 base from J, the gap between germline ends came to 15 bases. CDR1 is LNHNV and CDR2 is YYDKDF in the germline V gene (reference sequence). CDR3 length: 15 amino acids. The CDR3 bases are TGTGCCACCATTAATCCCGGCCAGGGCACAGATACGCAGTATTTT. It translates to CATINPGQGTDTQYF.

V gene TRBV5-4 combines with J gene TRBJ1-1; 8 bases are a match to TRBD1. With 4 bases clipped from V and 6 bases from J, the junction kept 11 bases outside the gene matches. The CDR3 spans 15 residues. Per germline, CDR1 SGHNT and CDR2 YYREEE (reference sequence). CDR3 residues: CASSTGGQGAAEAFF. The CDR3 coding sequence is TGTGCCAGCAGCACAGGAGGGCAGGGGGCGGCTGAAGCTTTCTTT.

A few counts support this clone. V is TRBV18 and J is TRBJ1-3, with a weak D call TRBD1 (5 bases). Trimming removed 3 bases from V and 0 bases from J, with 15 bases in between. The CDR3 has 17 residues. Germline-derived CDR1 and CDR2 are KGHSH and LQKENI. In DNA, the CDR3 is TGTGCCAGCTCACCCGCATTTCGGGGGTACTCTGGAAACACCATATATTTT. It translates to CASSPAFRGYSGNTIYF.

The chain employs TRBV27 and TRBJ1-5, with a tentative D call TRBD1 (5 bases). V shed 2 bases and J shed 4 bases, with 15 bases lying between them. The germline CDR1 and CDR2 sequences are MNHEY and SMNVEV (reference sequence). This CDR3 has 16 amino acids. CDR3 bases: TGTGCCAGCAGTTTAGTTACCGACAGTGTAAATCAGCCCCAGCATTTT. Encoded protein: CASSLVTDSVNQPQHF.

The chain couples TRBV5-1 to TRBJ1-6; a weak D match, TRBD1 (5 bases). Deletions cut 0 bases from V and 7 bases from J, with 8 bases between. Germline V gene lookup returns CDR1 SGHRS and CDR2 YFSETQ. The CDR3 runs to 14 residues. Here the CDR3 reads CASSLGQLNSPLHF. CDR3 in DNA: TGCGCCAGCAGCTTGGGACAGCTAAATTCACCCCTCCACTTT.

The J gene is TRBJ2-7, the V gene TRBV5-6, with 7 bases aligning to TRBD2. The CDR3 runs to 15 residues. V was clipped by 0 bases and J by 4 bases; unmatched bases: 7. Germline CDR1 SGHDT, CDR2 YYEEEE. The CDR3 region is CASSLGTGGSYEQYF. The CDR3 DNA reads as TGTGCCAGCAGCTTGGGTACCGGCGGGAGTTACGAGCAGTACTTC.

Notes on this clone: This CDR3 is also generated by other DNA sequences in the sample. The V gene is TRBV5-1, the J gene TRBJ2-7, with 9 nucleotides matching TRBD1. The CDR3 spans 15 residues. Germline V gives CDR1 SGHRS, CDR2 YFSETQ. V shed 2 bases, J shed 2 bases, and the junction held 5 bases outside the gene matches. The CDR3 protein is CASSFGGTGTYEQYF. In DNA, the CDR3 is TGCGCCAGCAGCTTTGGCGGGACAGGGACCTACGAGCAGTACTTC.

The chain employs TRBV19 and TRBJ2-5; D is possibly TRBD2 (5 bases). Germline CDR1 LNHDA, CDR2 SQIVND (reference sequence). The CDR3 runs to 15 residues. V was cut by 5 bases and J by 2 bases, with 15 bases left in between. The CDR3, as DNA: TGTGCCAGTAGTCCCGAAGGACGGGGTCAAGAGACCCAGTACTTC. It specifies CASSPEGRGQETQYF.

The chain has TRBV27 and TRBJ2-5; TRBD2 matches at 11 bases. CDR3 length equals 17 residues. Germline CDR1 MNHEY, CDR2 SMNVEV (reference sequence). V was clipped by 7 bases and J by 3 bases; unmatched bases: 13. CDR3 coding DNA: TGTGCCAGCACCTCCATGACCGGGACTAGCGGAAAAGAGACCCAGTACTTC. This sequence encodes CASTSMTGTSGKETQYF.

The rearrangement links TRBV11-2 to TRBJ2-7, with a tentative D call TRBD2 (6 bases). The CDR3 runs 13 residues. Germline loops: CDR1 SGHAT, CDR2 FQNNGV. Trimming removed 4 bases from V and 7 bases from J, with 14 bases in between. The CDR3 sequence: CASSSIGAGEQYF. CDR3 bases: TGTGCCAGCAGCTCAATAGGGGCGGGGGAGCAGTACTTC.

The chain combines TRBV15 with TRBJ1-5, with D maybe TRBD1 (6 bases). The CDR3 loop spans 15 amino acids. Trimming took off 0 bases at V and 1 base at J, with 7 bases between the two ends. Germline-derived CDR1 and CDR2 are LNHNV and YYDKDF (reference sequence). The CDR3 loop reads CATSRDRGSNQPQHF. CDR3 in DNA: TGTGCCACCAGCAGAGATAGGGGGAGCAATCAGCCCCAGCATTTT.

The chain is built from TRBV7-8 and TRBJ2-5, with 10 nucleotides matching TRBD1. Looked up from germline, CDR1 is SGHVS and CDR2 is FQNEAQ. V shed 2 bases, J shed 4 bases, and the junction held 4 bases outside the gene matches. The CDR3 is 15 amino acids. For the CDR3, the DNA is TGTGCCAGCAGCTTACGGGACAGGGGTGGAGAGACCCAGTACTTC. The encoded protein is CASSLRDRGGETQYF. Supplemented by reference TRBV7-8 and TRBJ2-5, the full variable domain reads GAGVSQSPRYKVAKRGQDVALRCDPISGHVSLFWYQQALGQGPEFLTYFQNEAQLDKSGLPSDRFFAERPEGSVSTLKIQRTQQEDSAVYLCASSLRDRGGETQYFGPGTRLLVL.

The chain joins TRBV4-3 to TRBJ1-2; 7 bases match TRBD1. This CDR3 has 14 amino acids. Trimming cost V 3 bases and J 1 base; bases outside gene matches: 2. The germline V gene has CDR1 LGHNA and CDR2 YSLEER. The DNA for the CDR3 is TGCGCCAGCAGCCAGAACAGGGGTAACTATGGCTACACCTTC. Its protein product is CASSQNRGNYGYTF.

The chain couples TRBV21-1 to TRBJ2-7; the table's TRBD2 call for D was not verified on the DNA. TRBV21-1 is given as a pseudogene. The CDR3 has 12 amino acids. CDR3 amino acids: CASPLAGYEQYF. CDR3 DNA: TGTGCCAGCCCACTAGCGGGGTACGAGCAGTACTTC.

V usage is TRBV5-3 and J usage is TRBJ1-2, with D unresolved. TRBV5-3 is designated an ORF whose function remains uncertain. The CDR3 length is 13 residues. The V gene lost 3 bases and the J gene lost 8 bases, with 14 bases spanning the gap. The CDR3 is CARSSEGGVGYTF. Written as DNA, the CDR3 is TGTGCCAGAAGCTCGGAGGGCGGTGTAGGCTACACCTTC.

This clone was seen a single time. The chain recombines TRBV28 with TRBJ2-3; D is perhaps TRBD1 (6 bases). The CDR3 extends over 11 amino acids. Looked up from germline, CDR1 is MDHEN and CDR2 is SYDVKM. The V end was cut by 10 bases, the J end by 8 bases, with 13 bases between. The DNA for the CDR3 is TGTGCCACCGTACAACAGGGTACGCAGTATTTT. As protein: CATVQQGTQYF.

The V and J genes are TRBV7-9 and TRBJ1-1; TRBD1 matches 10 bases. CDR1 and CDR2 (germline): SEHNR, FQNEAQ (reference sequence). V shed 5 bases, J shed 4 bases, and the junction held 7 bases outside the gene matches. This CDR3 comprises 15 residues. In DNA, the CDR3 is TGTGCCAGCAGCCCAGCGGGACAGGGGACCACTGAAGCTTTCTTT. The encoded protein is CASSPAGQGTTEAFF. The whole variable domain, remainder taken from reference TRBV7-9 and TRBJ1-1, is DTGVSQNPRHKITKRGQNVTFRCDPISEHNRLYWYRQTLGQGPEFLTYFQNEAQLEKSRLLSDRFSAERPKGSFSTLEIQRTEQGDSAMYLCASSPAGQGTTEAFFGQGTRLTVV.

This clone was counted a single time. CDR3 coding DNA: TGTGCCAGCAGCTTTGCGGGAGGCCAAGAGACCCAGTACTTC. This sequence encodes CASSFAGGQETQYF. The V call is TRBV7-9, the J call TRBJ2-5, with 8 nucleotides matching TRBD2. V gave up 3 bases and J gave up 1 base; unmatched junction bases: 1. Germline assignment: CDR1 SEHNR and CDR2 FQNEAQ (reference sequence). The CDR3 runs to 14 residues.

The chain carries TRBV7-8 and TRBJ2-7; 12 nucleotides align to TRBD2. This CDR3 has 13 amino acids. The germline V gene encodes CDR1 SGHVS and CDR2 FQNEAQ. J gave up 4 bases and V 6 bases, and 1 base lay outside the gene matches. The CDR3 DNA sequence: TGTGCCAGCAGGCTAGCGGGAGGGTACGAGCAGTACTTC. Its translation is CASRLAGGYEQYF.

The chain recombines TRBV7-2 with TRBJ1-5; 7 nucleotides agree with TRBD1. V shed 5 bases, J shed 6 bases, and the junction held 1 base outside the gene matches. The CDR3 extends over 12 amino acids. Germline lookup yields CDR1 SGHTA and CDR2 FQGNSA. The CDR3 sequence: CASSRQGQPQHF. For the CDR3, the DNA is TGTGCCAGCAGCCGACAGGGTCAGCCCCAGCATTTT.

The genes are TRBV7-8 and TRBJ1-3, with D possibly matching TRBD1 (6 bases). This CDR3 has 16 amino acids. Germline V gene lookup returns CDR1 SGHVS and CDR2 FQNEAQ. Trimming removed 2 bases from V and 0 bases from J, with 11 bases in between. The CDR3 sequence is CASSLYRGSSGNTIYF. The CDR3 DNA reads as TGTGCCAGCAGCTTATATAGGGGGAGCTCTGGAAACACCATATATTTT.

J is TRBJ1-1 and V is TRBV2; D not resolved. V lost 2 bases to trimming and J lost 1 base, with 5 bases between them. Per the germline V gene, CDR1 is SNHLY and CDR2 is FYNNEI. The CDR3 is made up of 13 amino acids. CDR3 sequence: CASSENSNTEAFF. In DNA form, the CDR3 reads TGTGCCAGCAGTGAAAACTCGAACACTGAAGCTTTCTTT. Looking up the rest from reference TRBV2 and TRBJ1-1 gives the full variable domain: EPEVTQTPSHQVTQMGQEVILRCVPISNHLYFYWYRQILGQKVEFLVSFYNNEISEKSEIFDDQFSVERPDGSNFTLKIRSTKLEDSAMYFCASSENSNTEAFFGQGTRLTVV.

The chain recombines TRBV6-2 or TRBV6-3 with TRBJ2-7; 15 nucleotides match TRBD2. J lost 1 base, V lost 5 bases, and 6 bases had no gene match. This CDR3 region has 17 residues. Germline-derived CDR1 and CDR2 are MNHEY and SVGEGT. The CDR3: CASSDGLAGGRSYEQYF. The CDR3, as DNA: TGTGCCAGCAGTGATGGACTAGCGGGAGGGCGGTCCTACGAGCAGTACTTC.

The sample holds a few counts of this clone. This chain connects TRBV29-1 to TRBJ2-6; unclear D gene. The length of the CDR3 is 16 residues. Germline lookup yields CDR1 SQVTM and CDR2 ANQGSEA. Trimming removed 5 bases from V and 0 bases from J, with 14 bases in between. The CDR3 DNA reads TGCAGCGTTCAAGTCGACATTCACTCTGGGGCCAACGTCCTGACTTTC. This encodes CSVQVDIHSGANVLTF. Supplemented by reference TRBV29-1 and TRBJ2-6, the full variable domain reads SAVISQKPSRDICQRGTSLTIQCQVDSQVTMMFWYRQQPGQSLTLIATANQGSEATYESGFVIDKFPISRPNLTFSTLTVSNMSPEDSSIYLCSVQVDIHSGANVLTFGAGSRLTVL.

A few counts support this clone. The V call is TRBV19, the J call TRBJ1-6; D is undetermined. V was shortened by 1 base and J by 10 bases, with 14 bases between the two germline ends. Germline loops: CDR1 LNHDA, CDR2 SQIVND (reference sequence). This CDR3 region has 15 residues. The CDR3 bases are TGTGCCAGTAGTATAGGTGGAGGGAGTCAATCACCCCTCCACTTT. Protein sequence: CASSIGGGSQSPLHF.

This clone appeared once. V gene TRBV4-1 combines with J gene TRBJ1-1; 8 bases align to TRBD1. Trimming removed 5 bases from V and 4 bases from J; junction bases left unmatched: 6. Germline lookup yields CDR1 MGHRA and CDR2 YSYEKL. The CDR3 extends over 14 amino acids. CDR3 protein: CASSDSGQGTEAFF. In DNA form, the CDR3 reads TGCGCCAGCAGCGATAGCGGACAGGGCACTGAAGCTTTCTTT.